The 21 T cell receptor beta chains in this list originate from one sample, sequenced in a study of cytomegalovirus exposure and HLA in healthy donors. PCR involved 60 Vbeta and 13 Jbeta primers. Profiled with immunoSEQ multiplex PCR; TCRdb holds only in-frame clones, not every one. The repertoire holds roughly 45,000 clones, with about half as singletons. Material: PBMCs. Receptor source: a man in his 60s in good health and CMV-seronegative.

This clone came up a few times. The chain couples TRBV10-1 to TRBJ2-1; D gene uncertain. The germline V and J ends were trimmed by 6 bases and 7 bases, with 7 bases remaining between them. The CDR3 extends over 11 amino acids. CDR1 is WNHNN, CDR2 SYGVQD, per germline (reference sequence). CDR3 bases: TGCGCCAGCAGCCTCTTTAATGAGCAGTTCTTC. Translation gives CASSLFNEQFF.

The rearrangement joins TRBV7-9 to TRBJ1-5; possible D gene TRBD1, 5 bases. There are 14 residues in the CDR3. V was cut by 3 bases and J by 6 bases, with 12 bases left in between. The germline gives CDR1 SEHNR, CDR2 FQNEAQ (reference sequence). The chain's CDR3 is CASSFGDRSQPQHF. The DNA for the CDR3 is TGTGCCAGCAGCTTTGGTGACAGAAGTCAGCCCCAGCATTTT. Looking up the rest from reference TRBV7-9 and TRBJ1-5 gives the full variable domain: DTGVSQNPRHKITKRGQNVTFRCDPISEHNRLYWYRQTLGQGPEFLTYFQNEAQLEKSRLLSDRFSAERPKGSFSTLEIQRTEQGDSAMYLCASSFGDRSQPQHFGDGTRLSIL.

The genes are TRBV4-1 and TRBJ2-5, with D unclear. The J call is uncertain, as TRBJ2-7 better fits the DNA end. This CDR3 region has 11 residues. The V gene's germline CDR1 is MGHRA and CDR2 YSYEKL. The CDR3 is CASSQAGEQYF. As DNA, the CDR3 is TGCGCCAGCAGCCAAGCAGGCGAGCAGTACTTC.

The gene calls are TRBV28 and TRBJ2-7; TRBD1 aligns across 11 bases. Trimming took 5 bases from V and 3 from J; bases not matched to a gene: 3. The CDR3 runs to 14 residues. Germline V gene sequence: CDR1 MDHEN, CDR2 SYDVKM. CDR3 bases: TGTGCCAGCAGTCGGACAGGGGGCATCTACGAGCAGTACTTC. Translation gives CASSRTGGIYEQYF.

V is TRBV10-3 and J is TRBJ1-6, with unresolved D. V gave up 4 bases and J gave up 5 bases, with 12 bases separating them. CDR1 is ENHRY and CDR2 is SYGVKD in the germline V gene. The CDR3 sequence is 15 residues long. Written as DNA, the CDR3 is TGTGCCATCAGTGTTGGTTCATCTAATAATTCACCCCTCCACTTT. Amino acid sequence: CAISVGSSNNSPLHF.

This clone was observed a few times. The V call is TRBV7-2, the J call TRBJ1-5, with 10 bases that match TRBD1. Germline CDR1 is SGHTA and CDR2 is FQGNSA. V gave up 4 bases and J gave up 4 bases; unmatched junction bases: 7. There are 16 residues in the CDR3. The CDR3 region is CASSSRGQGKNQPQHF. The DNA for the CDR3 is TGTGCCAGCAGCTCCCGGGGACAGGGGAAGAATCAGCCCCAGCATTTT.

The genes are TRBV7-2 and TRBJ2-1; D possibly corresponds to TRBD2 (6 bases). Germline values: CDR1 SGHTA, CDR2 FQGNSA. Trimming stripped 5 bases from V and 5 bases from J, with 13 bases between. CDR3 length: 14 amino acids. This CDR3 reads CASSPNQRDNEQFF. The CDR3 DNA reads TGTGCCAGCAGCCCCAACCAGCGGGACAATGAGCAGTTCTTC.

This clone was seen only a few times. This rearrangement joins TRBV5-1 to TRBJ2-7, with 9 bases fitting TRBD1. There are 14 residues in the CDR3. Unmatched junction bases numbered 5, after V lost 2 bases and J lost 5 bases. Germline loops: CDR1 SGHRS, CDR2 YFSETQ. This CDR3 reads CASSFRDRADEQYF. The CDR3 region has the DNA TGCGCCAGCAGCTTTCGGGACAGGGCTGACGAGCAGTACTTC. Drawing the rest from reference TRBV5-1 and TRBJ2-7, the complete variable domain is KAGVTQTPRYLIKTRGQQVTLSCSPISGHRSVSWYQQTPGQGLQFLFEYFSETQRNKGNFPGRFSGRQFSNSRSEMNVSTLELGDSALYLCASSFRDRADEQYFGPGTRLTVT.

The rearrangement uses TRBV30 and TRBJ1-5; 7 nucleotides align to TRBD1. Germline CDR1 and CDR2: GTSNPN and SVGIG (reference sequence). J lost 5 bases, V lost 4 bases, and 2 bases had no gene match. This CDR3 is 12 amino acids long. The CDR3 is CAWNRGYQPQHF. CDR3 DNA sequence: TGTGCCTGGAACAGGGGATATCAGCCCCAGCATTTT.

The chain joins TRBV5-6 to TRBJ1-1; D might be TRBD1 (5 bases). Per the germline V gene, CDR1 is SGHDT and CDR2 is YYEEEE. V was cut by 2 bases and J by 6 bases, with 14 bases left in between. The length of the CDR3 is 14 residues. CDR3 DNA sequence: TGTGCCAGCAGCTTCCCGCAGGACAACGCTGAAGCTTTCTTT. It specifies CASSFPQDNAEAFF.

The rearrangement uses TRBV29-1 and TRBJ2-3; D gene ambiguous. The germline V and J ends were trimmed by 2 bases and 3 bases, with 6 bases remaining between them. The CDR3 spans 12 residues. Germline-derived CDR1 and CDR2 are SQVTM and ANQGSEA. CDR3 in amino acids: CSVEYSTDTQYF. In DNA, the CDR3 is TGCAGCGTTGAATACTCAACAGATACGCAGTATTTT.

The J gene is TRBJ1-4, the V gene TRBV28, with unresolved D. Trimming cost V 7 bases and J 10 bases, with 13 bases left between them. From germline, CDR1 is MDHEN and CDR2 SYDVKM. CDR3 length: 12 residues. CDR3 DNA: TGTGCCAGCACCCCCCCGCGGGGAAAACTGTTTTTT. The encoded protein is CASTPPRGKLFF.

This clone has more than one count but fewer than ten. The V and J genes are TRBV5-6 and TRBJ2-1; 7 bases are shared with TRBD1. Germline loops: CDR1 SGHDT, CDR2 YYEEEE. After removal of 5 bases from V and 8 bases from J, the junction contained 13 bases not matched to a gene. This CDR3 region has 15 residues. The CDR3 DNA is TGTGCCAGCAGTTTATATAGACAGGGCATCGATGAGCAGTTCTTC. This codes for CASSLYRQGIDEQFF. The variable domain in full, completed from reference TRBV5-6 and TRBJ2-1, reads DAGVTQSPTHLIKTRGQQVTLRCSPKSGHDTVSWYQQALGQGPQFIFQYYEEEERQRGNFPDRFSGHQFPNYSSELNVNALLLGDSALYLCASSLYRQGIDEQFFGPGTRLTVL.

This clone showed up just a few times. The chain links TRBV7-9 to TRBJ2-1, with 10 bases lining up with TRBD2. The CDR3 runs to 16 residues. With 3 bases clipped from V and 5 bases from J, the junction kept 7 bases outside the gene matches. Germline CDR1 is SEHNR and CDR2 is FQNEAQ (reference sequence). The CDR3 region has the DNA TGTGCCAGCAGCTTCCCAACTAGCGGGATCCACAATGAGCAGTTCTTC. Protein sequence: CASSFPTSGIHNEQFF.

The chain couples TRBV6-5 to TRBJ2-7, with D perhaps TRBD1 (6 bases). Germline CDR1 and CDR2: MNHEY and SVGAGI. The CDR3 length is 13 residues. Trimming removed 4 bases at V and 4 bases at J, with 11 bases between. The CDR3 DNA reads TGTGCCAGCAGTTCTGACAGGATTTACGAGCAGTACTTC. It specifies CASSSDRIYEQYF.

The chain links TRBV14 to TRBJ2-7, with TRBD1 identical over 7 bases. The CDR3 has 15 amino acids. V gave up 3 bases and J gave up 6 bases; unmatched junction bases: 11. From germline, CDR1 is SGHDN and CDR2 FVKESK. In DNA form, the CDR3 reads TGTGCCAGCAGCCAGAGGACAGGTGTAGTGGGCGAGCAGTACTTC. Translation: CASSQRTGVVGEQYF.

This clone is a singleton in its sample. The chain links TRBV7-2 to TRBJ1-5; no reliable D call. The CDR3 consists of 12 residues. Trimming removed 1 base from V and 7 bases from J, with 5 bases in between. The germline V gene encodes CDR1 SGHTA and CDR2 FQGNSA. CDR3 residues: CASSLDQQPQHF. CDR3 in DNA: TGTGCCAGCAGCTTAGATCAACAGCCCCAGCATTTT.

The chain's CDR3 is CASSDQGNTGELFF. CDR3 bases: TGCGCCAGCAGTGACCAGGGAAACACCGGGGAGCTGTTTTTT. V is TRBV10-2 and J is TRBJ2-2; possibly TRBD1 for D (5 bases). V was clipped by 3 bases and J by 2 bases, with 7 bases between them. Germline V lookup: CDR1 WSHSY, CDR2 SAAADI. The CDR3 has 14 amino acids.

The chain has TRBV16 and TRBJ1-3; D ambiguous. The length of the CDR3 is 14 residues. The germline gives CDR1 KGHSY, CDR2 FQNENV. V shed 5 bases and J shed 0 bases, with 8 bases lying between them. In DNA form, the CDR3 reads TGTGCCAGCAGCTCAGGCCGCTCTGGAAACACCATATATTTT. This translates into CASSSGRSGNTIYF.

A few counts support this clone. V is TRBV28 and J is TRBJ2-7, with 10 bases aligning to TRBD2. After removal of 3 bases from V and 6 bases from J, the junction contained 5 bases not matched to a gene. CDR1 and CDR2 from the germline V gene are MDHEN and SYDVKM. The CDR3 totals 14 residues. DNA for the CDR3: TGTGCCAGCAGTTTCCTAGCGGGAGAGGTCGAGCAGTACTTC. Protein sequence: CASSFLAGEVEQYF.

The chain is built from TRBV6-5 and TRBJ2-5, with 9 nucleotides matching TRBD1. CDR3 length equals 15 residues. Per the germline V gene, CDR1 is MNHEY and CDR2 is SVGAGI. V shed 7 bases, J shed 3 bases, and the junction held 9 bases outside the gene matches. DNA for the CDR3: TGTGCCAGCAAGGTCAGAGGACAGGGGAAAGAGACCCAGTACTTC. Encoded protein: CASKVRGQGKETQYF.